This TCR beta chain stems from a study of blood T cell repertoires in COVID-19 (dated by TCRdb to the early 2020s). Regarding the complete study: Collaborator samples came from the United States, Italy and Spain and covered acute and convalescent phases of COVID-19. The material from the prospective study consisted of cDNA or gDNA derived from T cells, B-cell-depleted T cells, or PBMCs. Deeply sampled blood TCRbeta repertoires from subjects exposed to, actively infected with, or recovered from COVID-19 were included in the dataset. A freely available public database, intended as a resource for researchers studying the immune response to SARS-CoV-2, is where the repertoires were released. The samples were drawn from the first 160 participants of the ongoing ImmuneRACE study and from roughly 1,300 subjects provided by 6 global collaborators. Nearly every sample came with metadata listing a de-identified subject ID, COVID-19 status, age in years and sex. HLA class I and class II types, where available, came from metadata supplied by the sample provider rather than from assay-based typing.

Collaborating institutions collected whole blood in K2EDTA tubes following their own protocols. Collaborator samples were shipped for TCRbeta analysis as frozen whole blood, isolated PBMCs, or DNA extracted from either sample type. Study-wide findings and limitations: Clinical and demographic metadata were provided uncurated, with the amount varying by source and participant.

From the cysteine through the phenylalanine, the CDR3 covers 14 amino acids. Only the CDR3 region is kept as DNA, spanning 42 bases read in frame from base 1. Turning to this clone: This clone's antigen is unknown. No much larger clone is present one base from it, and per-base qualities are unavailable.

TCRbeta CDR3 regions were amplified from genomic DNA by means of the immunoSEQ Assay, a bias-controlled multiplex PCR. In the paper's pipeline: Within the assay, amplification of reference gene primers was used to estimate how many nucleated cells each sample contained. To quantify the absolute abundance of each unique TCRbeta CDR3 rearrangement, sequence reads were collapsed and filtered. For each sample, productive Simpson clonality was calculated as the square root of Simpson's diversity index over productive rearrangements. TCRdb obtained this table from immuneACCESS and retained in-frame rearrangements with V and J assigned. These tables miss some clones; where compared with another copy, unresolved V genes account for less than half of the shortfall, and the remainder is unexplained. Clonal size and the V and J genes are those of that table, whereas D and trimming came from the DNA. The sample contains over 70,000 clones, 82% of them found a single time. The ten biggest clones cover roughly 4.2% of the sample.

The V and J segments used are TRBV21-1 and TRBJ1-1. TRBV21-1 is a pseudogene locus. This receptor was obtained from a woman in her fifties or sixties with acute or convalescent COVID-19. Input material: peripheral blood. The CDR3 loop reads CASQHRHRGTEAFF. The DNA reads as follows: TGTGCCAGCCAACACCGTCACCGGGGGACTGAAGCTTTCTTT.